The 4 T cell receptor beta chains reported below all come from one sample, sequenced in a study of cytomegalovirus exposure and HLA in healthy donors. PCR used 60 Vbeta primers and 13 Jbeta primers. Libraries were prepared by immunoSEQ multiplex PCR; TCRdb keeps only in-frame clonotypes and omits some of them. Among some 200,000 clones listed, around 80% were seen once. The sample taken for sequencing was PBMCs. These receptors were collected from a boy younger than 10 in good health and CMV-seronegative.

V usage is TRBV6-1 and J usage is TRBJ2-7; 10 nucleotides match TRBD1. J lost 5 bases, V lost 3 bases, and 7 bases had no gene match. The CDR3 length is 15 residues. CDR1 MNHNS and CDR2 SASEGT come from the germline V gene. CDR3 sequence (DNA): TGTGCCAGCAGTGATGGCGGGACAGGGGTCGACGAGCAGTACTTC. Translated, it gives CASSDGGTGVDEQYF.

The chain links TRBV18 to TRBJ2-6; tentative D call: TRBD2 (6 bases). There are 16 residues in the CDR3. Germline CDR1 reads KGHSH; CDR2 reads LQKENI. Trimming took off 6 bases at V and 0 bases at J, with 12 bases between the two ends. The chain's CDR3 is CASSRDGVSGANVLTF. DNA of the CDR3: TGTGCCAGCTCGCGGGACGGCGTCTCTGGGGCCAACGTCCTGACTTTC.

The chain couples TRBV7-9 to TRBJ2-7; 7 bases are a match to TRBD1. The CDR3 sequence is 14 residues long. CDR1 and CDR2 (germline): SEHNR, FQNEAQ (reference sequence). V gave up 5 bases and J gave up 3 bases; unmatched junction bases: 7. The chain's CDR3 is CASSLPGQSYEQYF. CDR3 nucleotides: TGTGCCAGCAGCCTACCGGGACAGAGCTACGAGCAGTACTTC.

J is TRBJ1-5 and V is TRBV19; 10 bases are a match to TRBD1. CDR1 is LNHDA, CDR2 SQIVND, per germline (reference sequence). CDR3 size: 14 residues. V was pared by 5 bases and J by 7 bases, with 5 bases of the junction left unmatched. The CDR3 nucleotides are TGTGCCAGTAGTTTTGGGACAGGGGAACAGCCCCAGCATTTT. Its translation is CASSFGTGEQPQHF.